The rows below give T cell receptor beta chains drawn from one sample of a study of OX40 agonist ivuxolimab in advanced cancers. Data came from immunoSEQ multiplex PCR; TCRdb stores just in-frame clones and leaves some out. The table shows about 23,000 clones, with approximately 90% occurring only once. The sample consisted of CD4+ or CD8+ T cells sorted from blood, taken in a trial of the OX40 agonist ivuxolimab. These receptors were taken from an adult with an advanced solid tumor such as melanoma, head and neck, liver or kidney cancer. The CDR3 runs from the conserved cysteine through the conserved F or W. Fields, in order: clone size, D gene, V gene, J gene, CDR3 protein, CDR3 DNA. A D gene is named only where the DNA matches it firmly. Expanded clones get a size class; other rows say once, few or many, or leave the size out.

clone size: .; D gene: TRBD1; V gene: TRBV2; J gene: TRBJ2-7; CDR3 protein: CASSGAGTGDSYEQYF; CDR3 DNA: TGTGCCAGCAGTGGCGCCGGGACAGGGGACTCCTACGAGCAGTACTTC
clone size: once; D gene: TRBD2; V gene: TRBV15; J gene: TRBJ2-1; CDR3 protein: CATSRDIAGGLSEQFF; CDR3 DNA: TGTGCCACCAGCAGAGATATAGCGGGGGGGCTCAGCGAGCAGTTCTTC
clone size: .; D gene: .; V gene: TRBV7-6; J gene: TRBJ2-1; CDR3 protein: CASSLVDHHYNEQFF; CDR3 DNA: TGTGCCAGCAGCTTAGTGGACCACCACTACAATGAGCAGTTCTTC
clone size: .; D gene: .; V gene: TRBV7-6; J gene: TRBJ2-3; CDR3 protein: CASSPSAANTDTQYF; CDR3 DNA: TGTGCCAGCAGTCCATCGGCGGCCAACACAGATACGCAGTATTTT
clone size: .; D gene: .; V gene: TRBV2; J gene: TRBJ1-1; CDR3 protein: CAAGTQNTEAFF; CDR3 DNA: TGTGCCGCCGGGACACAGAACACTGAAGCTTTCTTT
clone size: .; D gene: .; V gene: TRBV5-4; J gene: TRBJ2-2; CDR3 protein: CASSFWGLTGELFF; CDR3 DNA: TGTGCCAGCAGCTTCTGGGGGCTCACCGGGGAGCTGTTTTTT
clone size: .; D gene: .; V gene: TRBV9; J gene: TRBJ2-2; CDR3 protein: CASSAGSHVGQENTGELFF; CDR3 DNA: TGTGCCAGCAGCGCCGGGTCCCACGTGGGGCAGGAGAACACCGGGGAGCTGTTTTTT
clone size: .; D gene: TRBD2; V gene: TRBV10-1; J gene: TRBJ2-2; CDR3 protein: CASSESRGGTSGRWTGELFF; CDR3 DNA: TGCGCCAGCAGTGAGTCCCGGGGAGGGACTAGCGGGAGATGGACCGGGGAGCTGTTTTTT
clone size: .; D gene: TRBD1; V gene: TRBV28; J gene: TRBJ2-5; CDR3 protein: CASIPDRGQETQYF; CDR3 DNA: TGTGCCAGCATCCCGGACAGGGGCCAAGAGACCCAGTACTTC
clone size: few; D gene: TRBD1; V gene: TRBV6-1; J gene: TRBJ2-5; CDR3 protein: CASSEAQTGGLTQYF; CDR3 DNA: TGTGCCAGCAGTGAAGCGCAAACAGGGGGCCTGACCCAGTACTTC
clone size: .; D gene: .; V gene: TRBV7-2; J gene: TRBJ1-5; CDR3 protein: CASSLGGNSNQPQHF; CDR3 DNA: TGTGCCAGCAGCTTAGGGGGCAATAGCAATCAGCCCCAGCATTTT
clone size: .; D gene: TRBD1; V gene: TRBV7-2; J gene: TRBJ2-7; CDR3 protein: CASSLDSRGQGGEQYF; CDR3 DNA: TGTGCCAGCAGCTTAGATTCGAGGGGGCAAGGTGGGGAGCAGTACTTC
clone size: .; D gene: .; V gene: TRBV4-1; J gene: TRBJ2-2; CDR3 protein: CASSQGPLGGELFF; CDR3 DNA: TGCGCCAGCAGCCAAGGCCCACTTGGCGGGGAGCTGTTTTTT
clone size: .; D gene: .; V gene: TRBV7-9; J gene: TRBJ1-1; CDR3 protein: CASSLVTTEAFF; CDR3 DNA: TGTGCCAGCAGCTTAGTAACCACTGAAGCTTTCTTT
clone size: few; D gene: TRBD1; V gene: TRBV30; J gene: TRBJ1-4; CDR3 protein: CAAWTGNEKLFF; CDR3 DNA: TGTGCCGCCTGGACAGGGAACGAAAAACTGTTTTTT
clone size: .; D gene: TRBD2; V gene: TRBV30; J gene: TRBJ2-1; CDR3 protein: CAWSEGLGSNEQFF; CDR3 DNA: TGTGCCTGGAGTGAGGGACTAGGAAGTAATGAGCAGTTCTTC
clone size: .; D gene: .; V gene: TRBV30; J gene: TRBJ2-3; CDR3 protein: CAWTGMGADTQYF; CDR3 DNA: TGTGCCTGGACCGGGATGGGGGCAGATACGCAGTATTTT
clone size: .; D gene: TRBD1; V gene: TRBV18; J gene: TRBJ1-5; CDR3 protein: CASSPRTGSTNQPQHF; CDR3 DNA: TGTGCCAGCTCACCACGGACAGGGTCAACCAATCAGCCCCAGCATTTT
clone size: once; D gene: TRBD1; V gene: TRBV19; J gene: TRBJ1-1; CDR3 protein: CASSIFWTGNIRNTEAFF; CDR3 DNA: TGTGCCAGTAGTATATTCTGGACAGGGAACATCAGGAACACTGAAGCTTTCTTT
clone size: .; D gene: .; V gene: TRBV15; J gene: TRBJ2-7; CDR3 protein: CATSRGQGSYEQYF; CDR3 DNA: TGTGCCACCAGCAGAGGGCAGGGCTCCTACGAGCAGTACTTC
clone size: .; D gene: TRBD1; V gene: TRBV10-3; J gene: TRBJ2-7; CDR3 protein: CAISKDMTGEHEQYF; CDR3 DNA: TGTGCCATCAGTAAGGATATGACAGGGGAACACGAGCAGTACTTC
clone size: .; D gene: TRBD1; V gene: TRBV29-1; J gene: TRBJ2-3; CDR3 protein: CSVSRDSRTDTQYF; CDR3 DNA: TGCAGCGTCTCCCGGGACAGCCGCACAGATACGCAGTATTTT
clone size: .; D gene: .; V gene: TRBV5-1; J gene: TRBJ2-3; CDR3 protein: CASSLDYREGGTDTQYF; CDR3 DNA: TGCGCCAGCAGCTTGGACTACAGGGAAGGTGGCACAGATACGCAGTATTTT
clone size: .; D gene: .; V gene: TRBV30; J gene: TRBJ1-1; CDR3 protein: CAWSGPPFIYMNTEAFF; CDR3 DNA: TGTGCCTGGAGCGGGCCCCCATTTATCTATATGAACACTGAAGCTTTCTTT
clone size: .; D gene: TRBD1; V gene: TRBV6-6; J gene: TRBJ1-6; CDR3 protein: CASKQGQGDSPLHF; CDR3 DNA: TGTGCCAGCAAACAGGGACAGGGGGATTCACCCCTCCACTTT
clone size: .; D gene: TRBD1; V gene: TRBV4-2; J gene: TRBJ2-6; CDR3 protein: CASSLRGQGASGANVLTF; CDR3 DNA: TGTGCCAGCAGCCTCAGGGGACAGGGGGCTTCTGGGGCCAACGTCCTGACTTTC
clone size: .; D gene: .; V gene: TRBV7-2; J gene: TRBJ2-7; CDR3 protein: CASSLGQGLSYEQYF; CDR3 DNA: TGTGCCAGCAGCTTGGGGCAGGGGCTCTCCTACGAGCAGTACTTC
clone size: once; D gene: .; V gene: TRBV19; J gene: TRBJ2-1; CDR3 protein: CASSVYMGVSYNEQFF; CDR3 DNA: TGTGCCAGTAGTGTTTATATGGGGGTCTCTTACAATGAGCAGTTCTTC
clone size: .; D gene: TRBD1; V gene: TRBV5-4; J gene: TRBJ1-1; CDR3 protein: CASSLDPGTGNTEAFF; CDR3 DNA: TGTGCCAGCAGCCTTGACCCCGGGACAGGAAACACTGAAGCTTTCTTT
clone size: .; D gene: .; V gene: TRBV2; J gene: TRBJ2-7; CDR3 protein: CASQDSHYEQYF; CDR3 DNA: TGTGCCAGCCAGGACAGCCACTACGAGCAGTACTTC
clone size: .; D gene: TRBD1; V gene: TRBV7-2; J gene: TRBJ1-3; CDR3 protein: CASSPHSGQEGAGNTIYF; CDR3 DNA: TGTGCCAGCAGCCCCCATAGCGGACAGGAAGGAGCTGGAAACACCATATATTTT
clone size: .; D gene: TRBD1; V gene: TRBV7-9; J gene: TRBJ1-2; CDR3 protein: CASSLGTGGDYGYTF; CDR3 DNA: TGTGCCAGCAGCTTAGGGACAGGGGGCGACTATGGCTACACCTTC
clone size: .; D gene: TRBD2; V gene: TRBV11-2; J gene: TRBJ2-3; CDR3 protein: CASSLVRGRAGTDTQYF; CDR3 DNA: TGTGCCAGCAGCTTAGTGCGCGGGAGGGCGGGCACAGATACGCAGTATTTT
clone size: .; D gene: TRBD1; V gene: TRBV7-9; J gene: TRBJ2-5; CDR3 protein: CASSIRTGGVETQYF; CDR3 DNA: TGTGCCAGCAGCATTCGGACAGGGGGAGTGGAGACCCAGTACTTC
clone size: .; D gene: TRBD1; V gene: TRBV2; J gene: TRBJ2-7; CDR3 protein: CASSPTGGLYEQYF; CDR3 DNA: TGTGCCAGCAGTCCCACAGGGGGCCTCTACGAGCAGTACTTC
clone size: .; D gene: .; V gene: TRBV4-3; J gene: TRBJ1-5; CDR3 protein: CASSQRSGQPQHF; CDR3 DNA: TGCGCCAGCAGCCAAAGGAGCGGGCAGCCCCAGCATTTT
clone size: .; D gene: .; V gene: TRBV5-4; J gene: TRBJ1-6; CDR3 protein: CASNQNNSPLHF; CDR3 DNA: TGTGCCAGCAATCAGAATAATTCACCCCTCCACTTT
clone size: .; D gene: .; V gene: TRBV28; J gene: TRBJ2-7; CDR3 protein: CASSPRGTAVYEQYF; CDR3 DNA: TGTGCCAGCAGTCCCCGCGGGACTGCCGTCTACGAGCAGTACTTC
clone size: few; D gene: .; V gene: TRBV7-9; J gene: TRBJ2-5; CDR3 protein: CASSLFPSETQYF; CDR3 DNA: TGTGCCAGCAGCTTATTCCCCTCGGAGACCCAGTACTTC
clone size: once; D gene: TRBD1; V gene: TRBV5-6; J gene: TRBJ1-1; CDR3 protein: CASSSVPGQGWNTEAFF; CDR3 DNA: TGTGCCAGCAGCTCCGTCCCGGGACAGGGTTGGAACACTGAAGCTTTCTTT
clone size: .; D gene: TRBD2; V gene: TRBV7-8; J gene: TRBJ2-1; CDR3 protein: CASSLGGEGNEQFF; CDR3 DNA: TGTGCCAGCAGCTTGGGGGGGGAGGGGAATGAGCAGTTCTTC
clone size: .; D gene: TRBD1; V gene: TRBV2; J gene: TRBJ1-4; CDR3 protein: CASSEYGTGNEKLFF; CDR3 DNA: TGTGCCAGCAGTGAATACGGGACAGGGAATGAAAAACTGTTTTTT